The 28 T cell receptor beta chains in this list originate from one sample, sequenced in a study of T cells in Graves' hyperthyroidism and ophthalmopathy. Researchers amplified the TCR beta CDR3 regions from RNA transcripts. TCR CDR3 underwent first-round RT-PCR with the HTBI primer set. TCRdb re-derived calls from the multiplex PCR reads in MiXCR, one entry per CDR3 protein. The profile shows around 440,000 distinct CDR3 sequences, less than 20% of them singletons. The sample was blood. The receptors originated from a woman younger than 30 with Graves' hyperthyroidism.

The rearrangement uses TRBV27 and TRBJ2-3, with TRBD1 identical over 7 bases. The germline CDR1 and CDR2 sequences are MNHEY and SMNVEV (reference sequence). The CDR3 covers 15 residues. V lost 3 bases, J lost 3 bases, and 6 bases stayed unmatched. The chain's CDR3 is CASSFIRGQTDTQYF. In nucleotides, the CDR3 is TGTGCCAGCAGTTTTATAAGGGGGCAAACAGATACGCAGTATTTT.

This clonotype has at least ten counts. The chain has TRBV3-1 and TRBJ1-4; 9 nucleotides align to TRBD1. Germline V gene lookup returns CDR1 LGHDT and CDR2 YNNKEL (reference sequence). V dropped 2 bases and J dropped 0; count of bases not matched to a gene: 4. CDR3 size: 17 residues. The CDR3 DNA follows: TGTGCCAGCAGCCAATTTGACAGGGGGGCAACTAATGAAAAACTGTTTTTT. Translation gives CASSQFDRGATNEKLFF.

At least ten counts were recorded for this clonotype. This rearrangement joins TRBV19 to TRBJ1-5, with 10 bases aligning to TRBD1. V was pared by 3 bases and J by 3 bases, with 2 bases of the junction left unmatched. This CDR3 spans 15 amino acids. Germline loops: CDR1 LNHDA, CDR2 SQIVND (reference sequence). CDR3 region: CASSMDRGDNQPQHF. The CDR3 DNA reads as TGTGCCAGTAGTATGGACAGGGGGGACAATCAGCCCCAGCATTTT.

In its sample, this clonotype was seen many times. This chain links TRBV6-1 with TRBJ2-7; D gene uncertain. This CDR3 comprises 14 residues. V lost 5 bases and J 0 bases, leaving 11 bases between the germline ends. The V gene's germline CDR1 is MNHNS and CDR2 SASEGT. The CDR3, as DNA: TGTGCCAGCAGTCCCCCCGATGGCTCCTACGAGCAGTACTTC. It translates to CASSPPDGSYEQYF.

This clonotype has at least ten counts. This chain uses TRBV6-1 with TRBJ2-1, with D unresolved. Germline V CDR1 and CDR2: MNHNS, SASEGT. The CDR3 spans 14 residues. The V gene lost 5 bases and the J gene lost 0 bases, with 8 bases spanning the gap. CDR3 coding DNA: TGTGCCAGCAGTCGACGGAGCTCCTACAATGAGCAGTTCTTC. This encodes CASSRRSSYNEQFF.

Ten or more counts support this clonotype. This chain connects TRBV20-1 to TRBJ1-6, with D possibly being TRBD1 (6 bases). Per the germline V gene, CDR1 is DFQATT and CDR2 is SNEGSKA (reference sequence). CDR3 length: 16 residues. V lost 0 bases and J lost 1, with 10 bases in between. CDR3 in DNA: TGCAGTGCTAGAGATAAGGGGGAATCCTATAATTCACCCCTCCACTTT. It translates to CSARDKGESYNSPLHF.

V is TRBV20-1 and J is TRBJ2-7, with TRBD2 matching 7 bases. V lost 0 bases and J lost 4; bases outside the gene matches: 6. CDR1 and CDR2 (germline): DFQATT, SNEGSKA (reference sequence). The CDR3 contains 14 residues. Here the CDR3 DNA reads TGCAGTGCTAGAGATCCGCGGGAGCGATACGAGCAGTACTTC. Its protein is CSARDPRERYEQYF.

Many counts were recorded for this clonotype. The rearrangement uses TRBV10-3 and TRBJ1-1, with D unresolved. This CDR3 has 13 amino acids. Germline values: CDR1 ENHRY, CDR2 SYGVKD. V lost 5 bases and J 7 bases, leaving 14 bases between the germline ends. CDR3 protein: CAISREHYDEAFF. The CDR3 DNA reads as TGTGCCATCAGTAGGGAACACTACGATGAAGCTTTCTTT.

The chain is built from TRBV5-1 and TRBJ1-2; D is possibly TRBD1 (5 bases). Trimming took 0 bases from V and 8 from J, leaving 29 bases between them. This CDR3 has 19 amino acids. Germline V CDR1 and CDR2: SGHRS, YFSETQ. In DNA, the CDR3 is TGCGCCAGCAGCTTGGTTTCAGGGTACCTTTCTATGAGGATTGGAGGCTACACCTTC. Translating gives CASSLVSGYLSMRIGGYTF. Drawing the rest from reference TRBV5-1 and TRBJ1-2, the complete variable domain is KAGVTQTPRYLIKTRGQQVTLSCSPISGHRSVSWYQQTPGQGLQFLFEYFSETQRNKGNFPGRFSGRQFSNSRSEMNVSTLELGDSALYLCASSLVSGYLSMRIGGYTFGSGTRLTVV.

This clonotype was seen at least ten times. V gene TRBV7-2 combines with J gene TRBJ2-7; D might be TRBD2 (6 bases). Looked up from germline, CDR1 is SGHTA and CDR2 is FQGNSA. V lost 6 bases and J lost 4, with 13 bases in between. The CDR3 runs 13 residues. The CDR3 DNA is TGTGCCAGCAGTACGGGACTTGGGTACGAGCAGTACTTC. Translation gives CASSTGLGYEQYF.

CDR3 sequence reads: CASSAGQEEFGELFF. The CDR3 nucleotides are TGTGCCAGCAGCGCCGGGCAGGAGGAGTTCGGGGAGCTGTTTTTT. The chain is built from TRBV9 and TRBJ2-2; TRBD2 is a possible D gene (5 bases). Trimming left V 3 bases short and J 7 bases short, with 16 bases between. The CDR3 runs to 15 residues. Germline assignment: CDR1 SGDLS and CDR2 YYNGEE.

This clonotype has at least ten counts. This chain joins TRBV10-3 and TRBJ2-2, with a tentative D call TRBD1 (6 bases). CDR3 length: 15 residues. V lost 4 bases and J 3 bases, leaving 12 bases between the germline ends. Germline CDR1 and CDR2: ENHRY and SYGVKD. CDR3 nucleotides: TGTGCCATCAGTGGTAGGGGACATGACACCGGGGAGCTGTTTTTT. Its translation: CAISGRGHDTGELFF.

The table lists this clonotype with many counts. The rearrangement links TRBV20-1 to TRBJ1-4; D ambiguous. CDR3 size: 11 residues. Germline V CDR1 and CDR2: DFQATT, SNEGSKA (reference sequence). V was pared by 8 bases and J by 4 bases, with 8 bases between. This chain's CDR3 is CSQQLNEKLFF. Written as DNA, the CDR3 is TGCAGTCAGCAACTTAATGAAAAACTGTTTTTT.

This clonotype was detected only a few times. This sequence may be a read error, since a much larger clone differs from it by one base. This chain links TRBV14 with TRBJ2-3; TRBD1 agrees at 10 bases. This CDR3 comprises 16 residues. Germline lookup yields CDR1 SGHDN and CDR2 FVKESK. DNA for the CDR3: TGTGCCGGCAGCCCTAGGACAGGGGGAGGCACAGATACGCAGTATTTT. Amino acid sequence: CAGSPRTGGGTDTQYF.

This chain connects TRBV9 to TRBJ1-3; D gene uncertain. The CDR3 runs to 15 residues. Per germline, CDR1 SGDLS and CDR2 YYNGEE. V shed 2 bases and J shed 4 bases, with 13 bases lying between them. CDR3 in DNA: TGTGCCAGCAGCGTGGAGGGAGTCGCCGGAAACACCATATATTTT. It encodes CASSVEGVAGNTIYF.

In this sample, this clonotype turned up many times. The rearrangement joins TRBV2 to TRBJ2-7, with D possibly TRBD1 on 6 matching bases. CDR3 length equals 18 residues. Per germline, CDR1 SNHLY and CDR2 FYNNEI. V shed 3 bases and J shed 1 base, with 22 bases lying between them. For the CDR3, the DNA is TGTGCCAGCAGTGACGTCGGACAGAGCCTCTCGTTTTCCTACGAGCAGTACTTC. It is translated as CASSDVGQSLSFSYEQYF.

This clonotype occurred many times. This chain connects TRBV6-1 to TRBJ2-7; D is unresolved. Trimming shortened V by 1 base and J by 3 bases, and 7 bases separated the two germline ends. The length of the CDR3 is 13 residues. CDR1 MNHNS and CDR2 SASEGT come from the germline V gene. The CDR3 spells CASSEGLYYEQYF. The CDR3 coding sequence is TGTGCCAGCAGTGAAGGGTTGTACTACGAGCAGTACTTC.

This clonotype has a count of ten or more. The DNA of the CDR3 is TGTGCCAGCACGGGGATCACAGATACGCAGTATTTT. Translated, it gives CASTGITDTQYF. The chain uses TRBV6-1 and TRBJ2-3, with D maybe TRBD2 (5 bases). Germline V lookup: CDR1 MNHNS, CDR2 SASEGT. The V and J ends lost 7 bases and 2 bases respectively, with 7 bases between them. This CDR3 has 12 amino acids.

This clonotype has at least ten counts. V and J are TRBV12-3 or TRBV12-4 and TRBJ1-2; no clear D. Trimming left V 2 bases short and J 6 bases short, with 16 bases between. CDR3 length: 15 amino acids. The CDR3: CASSLTDREWDGYTF. As DNA, the CDR3 is TGTGCCAGCAGTTTAACGGATCGGGAATGGGATGGCTACACCTTC.

This clonotype was counted at least ten times. This chain uses TRBV2 with TRBJ1-2, with D tentatively TRBD1 (6 bases). V was pared by 1 base and J by 7 bases, with 19 bases between. The CDR3 consists of 16 residues. From germline, CDR1 is SNHLY and CDR2 FYNNEI. The CDR3 region is CASSEGRFGGVGGYTF. The CDR3 DNA sequence: TGTGCCAGCAGTGAAGGGCGCTTCGGGGGCGTTGGTGGCTACACCTTC.

This clonotype occurred many times. The chain uses TRBV3-1 and TRBJ2-7; possibly TRBD1 for D (6 bases). V lost 4 bases, J lost 5 bases, and 15 bases lay in between. The CDR3 runs 14 residues. CDR1 and CDR2 from the germline V gene are LGHDT and YNNKEL (reference sequence). Here the CDR3 reads CASSRGLSGDEQYF. The CDR3 nucleotides are TGTGCCAGCAGCCGCGGATTATCAGGGGACGAGCAGTACTTC.

The chain has TRBV12-3 or TRBV12-4 and TRBJ1-5; D unresolved. Deletions cut 4 bases from V and 2 bases from J, with 12 bases between. The CDR3 loop spans 15 amino acids. This CDR3 is CASSSRTVRNQPQHF. CDR3 DNA: TGTGCCAGCAGTTCCAGGACGGTCCGCAATCAGCCCCAGCATTTT.

This clonotype was recorded at least ten times. V gene TRBV6-1 combines with J gene TRBJ2-3; D remains ambiguous. Germline V lookup: CDR1 MNHNS, CDR2 SASEGT. This CDR3 is built from 13 residues. The V gene lost 5 bases and the J gene lost 3 bases, with 9 bases spanning the gap. The CDR3 region has the DNA TGTGCCAGCAGTTCCCTCAGAACAGATACGCAGTATTTT. It is translated as CASSSLRTDTQYF.

This chain links TRBV19 with TRBJ2-7; unclear D gene. The CDR3 length is 13 residues. V lost 6 bases and J lost 0, with 9 bases in between. CDR1 is LNHDA, CDR2 SQIVND, per germline (reference sequence). CDR3 coding DNA: TGTGCCAGTAGGTTAGCAAGCTCCTACGAGCAGTACTTC. This translates into CASRLASSYEQYF. The full variable domain, with the rest looked up from reference TRBV19 and TRBJ2-7, is DGGITQSPKYLFRKEGQNVTLSCEQNLNHDAMYWYRQDPGQGLRLIYYSQIVNDFQKGDIAEGYSVSREKKESFPLTVTSAQKNPTAFYLCASRLASSYEQYFGPGTRLTVT.

A few counts support this clonotype. V gene TRBV9 combines with J gene TRBJ1-6; 8 positions match TRBD1. The CDR3 covers 16 residues. Losses at the gene ends were 0 bases for V and 4 bases for J; bases not matched to a gene: 3. CDR1 and CDR2 (germline): SGDLS, YYNGEE. The CDR3 sequence: CASSVGGTGYNSPLHF. CDR3 nucleotides: TGTGCCAGCAGCGTAGGTGGGACAGGATATAATTCACCCCTCCACTTT.

This clonotype was found many times. The rearrangement uses TRBV5-1 and TRBJ1-4, with TRBD1 matching over 9 bases. CDR1 SGHRS and CDR2 YFSETQ come from the germline V gene. V shed 5 bases and J 4 bases; nucleotides not matched to a gene: 3. The CDR3 spans 14 residues. The CDR3 sequence is CASSRTGVNEKLFF. In nucleotides, the CDR3 is TGCGCCAGCAGTCGGACAGGGGTTAATGAAAAACTGTTTTTT.

This clonotype has a handful of counts. The chain joins TRBV3-1 to TRBJ2-7; D unresolved. Germline values: CDR1 LGHDT, CDR2 YNNKEL (reference sequence). Trimming cost V 4 bases and J 2 bases, with 9 bases left between them. The CDR3 totals 13 residues. CDR3 DNA: TGTGCCAGCAGCCTTTCCTTGACCTACGAGCAGTACTTC. Its translation: CASSLSLTYEQYF.

V gene TRBV6-2 or TRBV6-3 combines with J gene TRBJ1-3; no clear D. Trimming left V 6 bases short and J 4 bases short, with 25 bases between. This CDR3 region has 18 residues. CDR1 and CDR2 from the germline V gene are MNHEY and SVGEGT. This CDR3 reads CASSHDDIAVLGGNTIYF. The CDR3 DNA reads as TGTGCCAGCAGCCACGACGATATAGCGGTCTTAGGAGGAAACACCATATATTTT.